Following are 17 T cell receptor beta chains from one sample sequenced in a study of T cells in Graves' hyperthyroidism and ophthalmopathy (dated by TCRdb to about 2019). The protocol used for the library was multiplex PCR. The instrument given in TCRdb is Illumina HiSeq 2000. The TCR beta CDR3 regions were amplified from the RNA transcripts. A first-round RT-PCR of the TCR CDR3 used the HTBI primer set with the Qiagen OneStep RT-PCR kit. TCRdb cleaned the public reads at Q25 with fastp, built clones with MiXCR and kept in-frame beta chains. Merged by CDR3 protein, the rows form single entries marked with the most common genes and DNA. The sample table shows about 200,000 distinct CDR3 sequences, and about a sixth are seen once. The ten largest clones take up around 52% of the sample. The sample taken for sequencing was blood. The receptors come from a man aged 45-60 years with Graves' hyperthyroidism.

This clonotype was seen at least ten times. J is TRBJ2-3 and V is TRBV11-3, with D maybe TRBD2 (6 bases). The V end was cut by 5 bases, the J end by 6 bases, with 18 bases between. This CDR3 is built from 15 residues. Germline CDR1 SGHNT, CDR2 YENEEA. The CDR3 here is CASSPRLEERDTQYF. Written as DNA, the CDR3 is TGTGCCAGCAGCCCAAGACTAGAGGAGAGGGATACGCAGTATTTT.

A few counts support this clonotype. The rearrangement links TRBV2 to TRBJ1-1; maybe TRBD1 (5 bases). Per germline, CDR1 SNHLY and CDR2 FYNNEI. Trimming left V 11 bases short and J 5 bases short, with 15 bases between. The CDR3 consists of 12 residues. CDR3 sequence reads: CAASREKTEAFF. CDR3 nucleotides: TGTGCCGCAAGCAGGGAAAAGACTGAAGCTTTCTTT. The complete variable domain, with remaining parts taken from reference TRBV2 and TRBJ1-1, reads EPEVTQTPSHQVTQMGQEVILRCVPISNHLYFYWYRQILGQKVEFLVSFYNNEISEKSEIFDDQFSVERPDGSNFTLKIRSTKLEDSAMYFCAASREKTEAFFGQGTRLTVV.

This clonotype was seen more than once but under ten times. A much larger clone lies one base from this, so it may be a read error. In DNA form, the CDR3 reads TGTACCAGCAGCTTAGATCGCGGGGGTGGGTACAATGAGCAGTTCTTC. This translates into CTSSLDRGGGYNEQFF. The chain couples TRBV7-8 to TRBJ2-1; 7 bases line up with TRBD2. Germline V CDR1 and CDR2: SGHVS, FQNEAQ. The CDR3 is made up of 16 amino acids. The full variable domain, its missing parts supplied by reference TRBV7-8 and TRBJ2-1, is GAGVSQSPRYKVAKRGQDVALRCDPISGHVSLFWYQQALGQGPEFLTYFQNEAQLDKSGLPSDRFFAERPEGSVSTLKIQRTQQEDSAVYLCTSSLDRGGGYNEQFFGPGTRLTVL.

This clonotype has at least ten counts. This chain links TRBV30 with TRBJ1-1; D perhaps matches TRBD1 (6 bases). The CDR3 has 13 residues. CDR1 and CDR2 from the germline V gene are GTSNPN and SVGIG (reference sequence). Trimming removed 4 bases from V and 5 bases from J, with 14 bases in between. The CDR3 region is CAWTGGRRTEAFF. CDR3 sequence (DNA): TGTGCCTGGACGGGGGGGCGCAGGACTGAAGCTTTCTTT.

In regard to this clonotype: A much larger clone differs from this one at a single base, so this may be a read error. The chain links TRBV20-1 to TRBJ2-5; TRBD1 aligns across 10 bases. V shed 4 bases, J shed 7 bases, and the junction held 6 bases outside the gene matches. This CDR3 has 13 amino acids. Germline lookup yields CDR1 DFQATT and CDR2 SNEGSKA (reference sequence). In DNA form, the CDR3 reads TGCAGTGCTACCGGGACAGGGGTGGCGACCCAGTACTTC. Amino acid sequence: CSATGTGVATQYF.

Many counts were recorded for this clonotype. The rearrangement joins TRBV2 to TRBJ1-1; D is ambiguous. The CDR3 consists of 13 residues. CDR1 is SNHLY and CDR2 is FYNNEI in the germline V gene. V lost 3 bases, J lost 0 bases, and 5 bases lay in between. The CDR3: CASSEGMNTEAFF. The CDR3 DNA is TGTGCCAGCAGTGAGGGAATGAACACTGAAGCTTTCTTT. Full variable domain (rest looked up from reference TRBV2 and TRBJ1-1): EPEVTQTPSHQVTQMGQEVILRCVPISNHLYFYWYRQILGQKVEFLVSFYNNEISEKSEIFDDQFSVERPDGSNFTLKIRSTKLEDSAMYFCASSEGMNTEAFFGQGTRLTVV.

This clonotype was counted ten times or more. V usage is TRBV24-1 and J usage is TRBJ2-3; 10 bases match TRBD2. CDR3 length equals 16 residues. Germline trimming cut 4 bases from V and 3 bases from J; bases unmatched to any gene: 6. Looked up from germline, CDR1 is KGHDR and CDR2 is SFDVKD. The CDR3 DNA is TGTGCCACCAGTGACCCCCAGCGGGAGGGTACAGATACGCAGTATTTT. Translated, it gives CATSDPQREGTDTQYF.

The gene calls are TRBV7-2 and TRBJ2-7; 15 nucleotides match TRBD2. Germline V lookup: CDR1 SGHTA, CDR2 FQGNSA. This CDR3 has 16 amino acids. Losses at the gene ends were 5 bases for V and 5 bases for J; bases not matched to a gene: 7. For the CDR3, the DNA is TGTGCCAGCAGCCACCCTGGGACTAGCGGGAGGCACGAGCAGTACTTC. Translation: CASSHPGTSGRHEQYF.

V is TRBV5-1 and J is TRBJ2-1, with 7 bases fitting TRBD2. This CDR3 is 16 amino acids long. Germline loops: CDR1 SGHRS, CDR2 YFSETQ. V shed 4 bases, J shed 0 bases, and the junction held 7 bases outside the gene matches. For the CDR3, the DNA is TGCGCCAGCAGCCCGCGCGGGACTACCTCCTACAATGAGCAGTTCTTC. This encodes CASSPRGTTSYNEQFF.

At least ten counts were recorded for this clonotype. The chain joins TRBV11-2 to TRBJ2-5; TRBD2 agrees at 7 bases. The CDR3 loop spans 15 amino acids. V gave up 5 bases and J gave up 1 base; unmatched junction bases: 7. The germline gives CDR1 SGHAT, CDR2 FQNNGV. CDR3 residues: CASSHSGSFQETQYF. Here the CDR3 DNA reads TGTGCCAGCAGCCATAGCGGGTCCTTCCAAGAGACCCAGTACTTC.

This clonotype was seen ten or more times. The chain is built from TRBV18 and TRBJ1-2, with D uncertain. The CDR3 is made up of 12 amino acids. Germline CDR1 reads KGHSH; CDR2 reads LQKENI. V gave up 4 bases and J gave up 6 bases, with 9 bases separating them. The CDR3 region is CASSRPIDGYTF. As DNA, the CDR3 is TGTGCCAGCTCACGGCCCATAGATGGCTACACCTTC.

The chain employs TRBV6-2 or TRBV6-3 and TRBJ2-7; TRBD2 matches 7 bases. Germline V CDR1 and CDR2: MNHEY, SVGEGT. Trimming took 1 base from V and 6 from J; bases not matched to a gene: 6. The CDR3 has 14 amino acids. Here the CDR3 DNA reads TGTGCCAGCAGTTACTGGGGGGGAGACTCCGAGCAGTACTTC. Its protein is CASSYWGGDSEQYF.

This clonotype was detected only a few times. The V and J genes are TRBV3-1 and TRBJ1-1, with D tentatively TRBD1 (6 bases). CDR1 and CDR2 (germline): LGHDT, YNNKEL (reference sequence). The CDR3 has 16 amino acids. V gave up 0 bases and J gave up 4 bases, with 15 bases separating them. The DNA for the CDR3 is TGTGCCAGCAGCCAAGAATCAAGGGGGGCGGGCACTGAAGCTTTCTTT. Amino acid sequence: CASSQESRGAGTEAFF.

At least ten counts were recorded for this clonotype. The rearrangement links TRBV4-1 to TRBJ2-6; TRBD2 matches 7 bases. The V gene end was trimmed by 1 base and the J gene end by 3 bases; junction bases not matched to a gene: 3. The CDR3 covers 16 residues. Germline CDR1 reads MGHRA; CDR2 reads YSYEKL. The CDR3: CASSQVGRVGANVLTF. In nucleotides, the CDR3 is TGCGCCAGCAGCCAAGTAGGGAGGGTTGGGGCCAACGTCCTGACTTTC.

This clonotype has at least ten counts. This chain joins TRBV7-8 and TRBJ2-7, with 7 nucleotides matching TRBD1. The CDR3 is 15 amino acids. Germline CDR1 and CDR2: SGHVS and FQNEAQ. V lost 2 bases to trimming and J lost 2 bases; unmatched junction nucleotides: 6. In nucleotides, the CDR3 is TGTGCCAGCAGCTTACTCAGGGGGTCTGCCTACGAGCAGTACTTC. Protein: CASSLLRGSAYEQYF.

This CDR3 reads CASSPSTSGRNEQYF. The CDR3 DNA is TGTGCCAGCTCACCAAGTACTAGCGGGAGGAACGAGCAGTACTTC. The J gene is TRBJ2-7, the V gene TRBV18, with 12 nucleotides matching TRBD2. The V gene end was trimmed by 2 bases and the J gene end by 5 bases; junction bases not matched to a gene: 4. The CDR3 runs to 15 residues. The V gene's germline CDR1 is KGHSH and CDR2 LQKENI.

This clonotype was observed a handful of times. CDR3 nucleotides: TGTGCCAGCAGCTTAAGTTGGCGGACAGCAAACACTGAAGCTTTCTTT. This gives the protein CASSLSWRTANTEAFF. The rearrangement joins TRBV7-3 to TRBJ1-1, with D perhaps TRBD1 (6 bases). The CDR3 has 16 residues. Germline values: CDR1 SGHTA, CDR2 FQGTGA. The V end lost 1 base, the J end lost 2 bases, and 14 bases lay between the germline ends.